Presented here are 12 T cell receptor beta chains from one specimen sequenced in a study of technical replicates of blood from a few donors. The repertoire was sequenced with immunoSEQ multiplex PCR; TCRdb's copy has only in-frame clones and lacks some. Of roughly 60,000 clones in the sample, around nine tenths were seen once. Material: PBMCs. These receptors all come from a human donor in good health. Some clones in this sample may be carry-over from other donors' samples.

The rearrangement joins TRBV18 to TRBJ2-3; D gene unclear. CDR1 KGHSH and CDR2 LQKENI come from the germline V gene. The CDR3 has 15 amino acids. V was cut by 0 bases and J by 0 bases, with 7 bases left in between. CDR3 in amino acids: CASSPPAASTDTQYF. The DNA of the CDR3 is TGTGCCAGCTCACCACCGGCAGCGAGCACAGATACGCAGTATTTT.

The V gene is TRBV7-9, the J gene TRBJ2-3; 10 bases line up with TRBD2. The V gene's germline CDR1 is SEHNR and CDR2 FQNEAQ (reference sequence). V dropped 3 bases and J dropped 1; count of bases not matched to a gene: 1. CDR3 length: 15 amino acids. CDR3 nucleotides: TGTGCCAGCAGCTTTACTAGCGGGGGCACAGATACGCAGTATTTT. Protein sequence: CASSFTSGGTDTQYF.

This clone was detected once. The rearrangement uses TRBV30 and TRBJ2-7, with TRBD1 identical over 7 bases. Trimming removed 4 bases from V and 4 bases from J; junction bases left unmatched: 10. The CDR3 extends over 14 amino acids. In germline, CDR1 is GTSNPN, CDR2 SVGIG (reference sequence). CDR3 DNA: TGTGCCTGGACCCTTAGGCAGGGGGTTTACGAGCAGTACTTC. This encodes CAWTLRQGVYEQYF.

CDR3 sequence (DNA): TGTGCCTGGAGTGTAACAGGGCCCTGGGACGAGCAGTACTTC. It is translated as CAWSVTGPWDEQYF. The V gene is TRBV30, the J gene TRBJ2-7, with TRBD1 as a possible D gene (6 bases). Germline lookup yields CDR1 GTSNPN and CDR2 SVGIG (reference sequence). V was shortened by 0 bases and J by 5 bases, with 14 bases between the two germline ends. This CDR3 has 14 amino acids.

V and J are TRBV19 and TRBJ2-1; D is unresolved. Deletions cut 5 bases from V and 0 bases from J, with 20 bases between. Germline V CDR1 and CDR2: LNHDA, SQIVND (reference sequence). The CDR3 sequence is 18 residues long. For the CDR3, the DNA is TGTGCCAGTAGTGTCTTAACTACCGGTTTCAGCTCCTACAATGAGCAGTTCTTC. It codes for CASSVLTTGFSSYNEQFF.

This clone was recorded only once. V is TRBV7-6 and J is TRBJ1-2; D is perhaps TRBD1 (6 bases). V was pared by 5 bases and J by 7 bases, with 17 bases between. The CDR3 length is 14 residues. Germline assignment: CDR1 SGHVS and CDR2 FNYEAQ. CDR3 region: CASSPWDIVSGYTF. The CDR3 coding sequence is TGTGCCAGCAGCCCCTGGGACATAGTGAGTGGCTACACCTTC.

This chain connects TRBV7-9 to TRBJ2-3; TRBD2 might be the D (5 bases). The CDR3 extends over 14 amino acids. Trimming removed 5 bases from V and 2 bases from J, with 11 bases in between. Germline lookup yields CDR1 SEHNR and CDR2 FQNEAQ (reference sequence). The CDR3 region is CASSRSGNTDTQYF. DNA for the CDR3: TGTGCCAGCAGCCGTTCCGGGAACACAGATACGCAGTATTTT.

This clone was counted once. The gene calls are TRBV9 and TRBJ1-2, with 7 bases aligning to TRBD1. The CDR3 length is 16 residues. Per germline, CDR1 SGDLS and CDR2 YYNGEE. V lost 0 bases, J lost 1 base, and 6 bases stayed unmatched. CDR3 coding DNA: TGTGCCAGCAGCGTAGAAGCTTACAGGGGTAACTATGGCTACACCTTC. This translates into CASSVEAYRGNYGYTF. Supplemented by reference TRBV9 and TRBJ1-2, the full variable domain reads DSGVTQTPKHLITATGQRVTLRCSPRSGDLSVYWYQQSLDQGLQFLIQYYNGEERAKGNILERFSAQQFPDLHSELNLSSLELGDSALYFCASSVEAYRGNYGYTFGSGTRLTVV.

The V call is TRBV27, the J call TRBJ2-2; the match to TRBD1 covers 7 bases. The germline V gene encodes CDR1 MNHEY and CDR2 SMNVEV (reference sequence). The V and J ends lost 5 bases and 4 bases, in that order; junction bases with no gene match: 7. The CDR3 contains 15 residues. The CDR3 bases are TGTGCCAGCAGTCCCTACAGGGGTGTCACCGGGGAGCTGTTTTTT. This sequence encodes CASSPYRGVTGELFF.

This chain joins TRBV11-3 and TRBJ2-1, with 9 bases identical to TRBD1. The germline V gene has CDR1 SGHNT and CDR2 YENEEA. V dropped 4 bases and J dropped 8; count of bases not matched to a gene: 6. This CDR3 is built from 14 residues. CDR3 sequence: CASSSDRGIHEQFF. The CDR3 DNA sequence: TGTGCCAGCAGCTCGGACAGGGGAATCCATGAGCAGTTCTTC.

J is TRBJ2-7 and V is TRBV2; D gene unclear. V gave up 4 bases and J gave up 3 bases, with 7 bases separating them. The CDR3 covers 12 residues. CDR1 is SNHLY, CDR2 FYNNEI, per germline. As DNA, the CDR3 is TGTGCCAGCAGTGTTGCTAGCTACGAGCAGTACTTC. Amino acids: CASSVASYEQYF. Supplemented by reference TRBV2 and TRBJ2-7, the full variable domain reads EPEVTQTPSHQVTQMGQEVILRCVPISNHLYFYWYRQILGQKVEFLVSFYNNEISEKSEIFDDQFSVERPDGSNFTLKIRSTKLEDSAMYFCASSVASYEQYFGPGTRLTVT.

The rearrangement joins TRBV11-2 to TRBJ2-3; 7 positions agree with TRBD2. There are 18 residues in the CDR3. Germline V gene data show CDR1 as SGHAT and CDR2 as FQNNGV. V shed 1 base and J 0 bases; nucleotides not matched to a gene: 10. CDR3 DNA sequence: TGTGCCAGCAGCTTAGGTAGAGGGAGGGGCTTTAGCACAGATACGCAGTATTTT. Amino acid sequence: CASSLGRGRGFSTDTQYF.